Below, 11 T cell receptor beta chains from the same sample are listed, as sequenced in a study of shared clonotypes between healthy human individuals. CD8 cells classed as naive were CD45RO-negative and positively selected for CCR7, excluding terminally differentiated effector memory CD45RA+ cells. Repertoires were generated with immunoSEQ multiplex PCR, while TCRdb's copy carries only in-frame clones and drops some. The table includes about 610,000 clones, approximately 96% detected once. The sequencing sample was made of naive CD8+ T cells sorted from blood. These receptors came from a woman in her thirties in good health.

The chain uses TRBV6-5 and TRBJ2-5; 10 bases align to TRBD2. Per germline, CDR1 MNHEY and CDR2 SVGAGI. V shed 4 bases, J shed 1 base, and the junction held 6 bases outside the gene matches. The CDR3 is 16 residues long. In DNA form, the CDR3 reads TGTGCCAGCAGTTTCGTACTAGCGGGACCCCAAGAGACCCAGTACTTC. This sequence encodes CASSFVLAGPQETQYF.

The chain joins TRBV28 to TRBJ2-2; D is undetermined. Germline V lookup: CDR1 MDHEN, CDR2 SYDVKM. V was pared by 5 bases and J by 4 bases, with 8 bases between. This CDR3 has 13 residues. CDR3 sequence: CASSTITTGELFF. CDR3 in DNA: TGTGCCAGCAGTACCATCACCACCGGGGAGCTGTTTTTT.

This rearrangement joins TRBV10-3 to TRBJ2-7, with 8 bases lining up with TRBD1. This CDR3 comprises 12 residues. V lost 11 bases to trimming and J lost 6 bases; unmatched junction nucleotides: 9. Germline V gene sequence: CDR1 ENHRY, CDR2 SYGVKD. The chain's CDR3 is CALRTGKGEQYF. The CDR3 nucleotides read TGTGCCCTGAGGACAGGGAAAGGCGAGCAGTACTTC.

The chain has TRBV4-1 and TRBJ2-2; D is ambiguous. This CDR3 is 15 amino acids long. Trimming left V 4 bases short and J 2 bases short, with 11 bases between. The germline V gene encodes CDR1 MGHRA and CDR2 YSYEKL. The CDR3: CASSPRLANTGELFF. DNA of the CDR3: TGCGCCAGCAGCCCCAGATTGGCAAACACCGGGGAGCTGTTTTTT.

The chain recombines TRBV2 with TRBJ1-5, with D possibly TRBD1 on 5 matching bases. CDR3 length equals 15 residues. The V gene's germline CDR1 is SNHLY and CDR2 FYNNEI. Trimming cost V 2 bases and J 8 bases, with 16 bases left between them. CDR3 bases: TGTGCCAGCAGTGAACATGGGGGGTCGGTGGAGCCCCAGCATTTT. Translation: CASSEHGGSVEPQHF.

This clone was observed once. This rearrangement joins TRBV28 to TRBJ1-4, with 8 nucleotides matching TRBD1. Germline CDR1 reads MDHEN; CDR2 reads SYDVKM. V dropped 6 bases and J dropped 8; count of bases not matched to a gene: 8. The CDR3 runs 14 residues. The DNA for the CDR3 is TGTGCCAGCAGCCCCGGACAGGGACGGGAAAAACTGTTTTTT. Its protein product is CASSPGQGREKLFF.

The V call is TRBV5-6, the J call TRBJ2-7, with D perhaps TRBD1 (6 bases). This CDR3 spans 15 amino acids. Trimming left V 0 bases short and J 2 bases short, with 12 bases between. CDR1 SGHDT and CDR2 YYEEEE come from the germline V gene. In DNA, the CDR3 is TGTGCCAGCAGCTTGGAAAAGGACAGTGCCTACGAGCAGTACTTC. Its protein product is CASSLEKDSAYEQYF.

The chain employs TRBV6-6 and TRBJ2-7; no clear D gene. The CDR3 extends over 14 amino acids. Trimming took off 2 bases at V and 4 bases at J, with 12 bases between the two ends. Germline CDR1 MNHNY, CDR2 SVGAGI (reference sequence). The CDR3 here is CASSYDAGKYEQYF. In DNA form, the CDR3 reads TGTGCCAGCAGTTACGACGCAGGAAAATACGAGCAGTACTTC.

The chain employs TRBV5-6 and TRBJ2-3, with unresolved D. Germline lookup yields CDR1 SGHDT and CDR2 YYEEEE. Trimming pared 0 bases from V and 4 bases from J, leaving 12 bases between. The CDR3 contains 15 residues. This chain's CDR3 is CASSLVGHPPDTQYF. The DNA of the CDR3 is TGTGCCAGCAGCTTGGTGGGCCACCCTCCAGATACGCAGTATTTT. Complete variable domain (other parts from reference TRBV5-6 and TRBJ2-3): DAGVTQSPTHLIKTRGQQVTLRCSPKSGHDTVSWYQQALGQGPQFIFQYYEEEERQRGNFPDRFSGHQFPNYSSELNVNALLLGDSALYLCASSLVGHPPDTQYFGPGTRLTVL.

This rearrangement joins TRBV9 to TRBJ2-5; perhaps TRBD1 as D (5 bases). This CDR3 region has 14 residues. Trimming took off 0 bases at V and 1 base at J, with 7 bases between the two ends. CDR1 and CDR2 from the germline V gene are SGDLS and YYNGEE. Here the CDR3 DNA reads TGTGCCAGCAGCGTAGACAGGATCCAAGAGACCCAGTACTTC. This gives the protein CASSVDRIQETQYF.

A remark on this clone: Other nucleotide sequences in the sample specify the same CDR3. The chain joins TRBV11-2 to TRBJ2-3; D is unresolved. The CDR3 covers 13 residues. Trimming left V 0 bases short and J 4 bases short, with 5 bases between. CDR1 SGHAT and CDR2 FQNNGV come from the germline V gene. CDR3 loop: CASSLEIADTQYF. The DNA of the CDR3 is TGTGCCAGCAGCTTAGAGATCGCAGATACGCAGTATTTT.